This T cell receptor (beta chain) was obtained from a study of Ad26.COV2.S vaccination and SARS-CoV-2 variants (dated by TCRdb to the early 2020s). For the wider study: Vaccine-arm donors came from COV1001, a multicentre, randomized, double-blind, placebo-controlled phase I-IIa trial of Ad26.COV2.S in healthy adults. Trial participants were randomized into five groups of five: low-dose or high-dose Ad26.COV2.S given once or twice, or placebo on both occasions. The specificity and breadth of SARS-CoV-2-reactive T cell receptors after Ad26.COV2.S vaccination were assessed by TCRbeta repertoire sequencing. Ad26.COV2.S was given intramuscularly at 5x10^10 or 1x10^11 viral particles, as a single shot or as two shots 56 days apart. Investigators remained blinded to trial group allocation during experiments and outcome assessment. The TCR-sequenced set comprised approximately 32 samples: some 19 Ad26.COV2.S vaccine recipients, 5 placebo recipients and 8 SARS-CoV-2 convalescent individuals.

Regarding this clone: The antigen this receptor binds is unknown. One base away there is no much larger clone; base qualities are not given.

The CDR3 runs 13 residues from the cysteine to the phenylalanine. The sequence is cut down to CDR3 DNA, 39 bases in frame from base 1. V is cut back by 5 bases and J by 9 bases, with 8 bases in the junction unmatched. In the germline V gene (reference sequence), CDR1 corresponds to MNHNY and CDR2 to SVGAGI. Broader findings and caveats from the paper: Ad26.COV2.S recipients had higher spike-specific TCR breadth than placebo recipients (P = 0.0014). According to the authors, total T cell responses may have been underestimated by the TCR breadth and depth analyses. Vaccine and placebo recipients had comparable non-spike TCR breadth, which fits with the vaccine containing only spike. After vaccination, spike-specific CD8+ and CD4+ T cell responses were reported to show substantial breadth. Comparing responses between vaccine doses or regimens was not something the study was powered to do.

According to the study, the label for this sample's treatment or condition signals: 19 received Ad26.COV2.S at low or high dose, single or two shots; about 5 received placebo; per-sample allocation not given. Repertoires of vaccine and placebo recipients were sequenced from samples taken on day 63 after the first injection. Cohort 1b enrolled about 25 adults aged 18-55 years at a single site in Boston, USA, between 29 July and 7 August 2020. Ad26.COV2.S consisted of a replication-incompetent adenovirus type 26 vector by which a prefusion-stabilized SARS-CoV-2 spike protein from the original Wuhan strain was expressed. The immunoSEQ Assay was used to sequence TCRbeta CDR3 regions. After extraction, genomic DNA underwent amplification by bias-controlled multiplex PCR, followed by high-throughput sequencing. The original pipeline was this. Collapsing and filtering of sequences were performed to quantify the absolute abundance of each unique TCRbeta CDR3 region. T cell fraction was estimated by normalization of TCRbeta template counts to usable DNA, with usable DNA being measured through amplification of reference genes present in all nucleated cells. Repertoire TCRs were annotated as SARS-CoV-2-specific by exact matching of V gene, CDR3 amino acid sequence and J gene to a known reactive TCR set. The reference SARS-CoV-2 TCR set came from MIRA and was filtered for enrichment in COVID-19-positive ImmuneCODE repertoires, removing public or cross-reactive TCRs. Drawing on the MIRA antigens, annotated TCRs were analysed further at the level of specific ORF or position within ORF. Depth was the summed frequency of annotated unique rearrangements, while breadth was defined as annotated unique rearrangements over total unique productive rearrangements. Two-sided Wilcoxon rank-sum tests were applied when comparing TCR breadth between groups. TCRdb took over this immuneACCESS table, retaining in-frame rearrangements with V and J assigned. Such tables are incomplete; in checked studies, under half of the missing clones stem from an unresolved V gene, and the remainder is unexplained. The DNA gave D and trimming, while V, J and clone size come from that table. Across this sample there are about 410,000 clones, with about nine tenths seen only once. Approximately 3.7% of the sample is in the top ten clones.

This receptor was obtained from a person between 18 and 65 years old who received the Ad26.COV2.S COVID-19 vaccine or a placebo. Sample: peripheral blood, taken in a trial of Ad26.COV2.S vaccine versus placebo. Rearrangement joined TRBV6-6 to TRBJ1-1, and 8 junctional nucleotides match TRBD1. The CDR3 sequence is CASSGGDRLKAFF. The base sequence is TGTGCCAGCAGTGGCGGGGACAGGCTCAAAGCTTTCTTT.